Sequencing of this T cell receptor beta chain was carried out in a study of shared clonotypes between healthy human individuals. Study summary: CD4 naive and CD4 memory each took three plates per donor, while CD8 naive took two and CD8 memory one. Regarding the study as a whole: A reduction in generation probabilities was seen for non-shared clonotypes relative to those shared by all four donors.

As originally analysed: ImmunoSEQ yielded junction-only sequences lacking quality scores, so filtering differed. Data came from immunoSEQ multiplex PCR; TCRdb stores just in-frame clones and leaves some out. V and J calls and clone size are as listed in that table; D and trimming were resolved from the DNA. The repertoire holds about 1 million clones, with around four fifths as singletons. Regarding this clone: The antigen is unknown.

Subsets obtained from CD4+ cells comprised CD45RA+ naive and CD45RA-negative memory cells. V gave up 3 bases and J gave up 3 bases, with 15 bases separating them. This CDR3 is 15 amino acids long. Germline values: CDR1 SGHAT, CDR2 FQNNGV. This clonotype was sampled from a man aged 18 to 29 in good health. The sample comprised memory CD4+ T cells sorted from blood. Regarding subset: CD45RA-negative fraction. This sequence joins TRBV11-2 and TRBJ2-7, with D maybe TRBD2 (5 bases). The CDR3 DNA follows: TGTGCCAGCAGCTTTAAGGGAGACCTAGGCTACGAGCAGTACTTC. It is translated as CASSFKGDLGYEQYF.